This TCR beta chain comes out of a study of CD8+ T cells in alopecia areata. At the level of the study: A regimen of oral tofacitinib, 5 to 10 mg twice daily, was given to treated patients.

Points from the study as a whole: Scalp and blood retained many expanded lesional clones during tofacitinib.

This clone was counted only a few times. Its antigen is currently unknown. The CDR3 has 17 amino acids. In germline, CDR1 is SNHLY, CDR2 FYNNEI. V lost 6 bases and J 8 bases, leaving 23 bases between the germline ends. After isolation, RNA underwent reverse transcription to generate cDNA as the sequencing template. Using immunoSEQ multiplex PCR, the repertoire was profiled, and TCRdb retains in-frame clones only, with some absent. Of under 350,000 clones listed, roughly 50% were seen once; the top ten hold around 1.7%. This sample's treatment: oral pan-JAK inhibitor, 5-10 mg twice daily. CD4+ and CD8+ T cells were sorted from PBMCs stained for CD3, CD4 and CD8.

This receptor was identified in a human donor with alopecia areata. V and J are TRBV2 and TRBJ1-6; weak D call: TRBD1 (5 bases). The sample consisted of CD4+ T cells sorted from blood, taken at week 24, from a patient treated with tofacitinib. The CDR3 is CASSHGRRGVGDSPLHF. In nucleotides, the CDR3 is TGTGCCAGCAGCCACGGGAGAAGGGGAGTCGGGGATTCACCCCTCCACTTT.